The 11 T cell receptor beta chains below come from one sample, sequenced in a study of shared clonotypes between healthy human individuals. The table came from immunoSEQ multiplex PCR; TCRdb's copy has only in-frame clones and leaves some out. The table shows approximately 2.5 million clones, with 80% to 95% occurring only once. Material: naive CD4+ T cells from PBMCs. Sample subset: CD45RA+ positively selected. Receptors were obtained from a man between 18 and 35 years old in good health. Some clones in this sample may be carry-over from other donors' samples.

The CDR3 sequence is CASSLRVPPTNTEAFF. CDR3 coding DNA: TGTGCCAGCAGTCTCAGAGTACCACCCACGAACACTGAAGCTTTCTTT. The chain uses TRBV27 and TRBJ1-1; D is uncertain. CDR1 MNHEY and CDR2 SMNVEV come from the germline V gene (reference sequence). Deletions cut 5 bases from V and 1 base from J, with 17 bases between. The CDR3 covers 16 residues.

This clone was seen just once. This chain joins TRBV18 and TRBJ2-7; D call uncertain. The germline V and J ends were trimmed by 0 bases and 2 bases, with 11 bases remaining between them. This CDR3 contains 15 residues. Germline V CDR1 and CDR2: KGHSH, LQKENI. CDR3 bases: TGTGCCAGCTCACCACCGAGTTCTGGGACCTACGAGCAGTACTTC. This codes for CASSPPSSGTYEQYF.

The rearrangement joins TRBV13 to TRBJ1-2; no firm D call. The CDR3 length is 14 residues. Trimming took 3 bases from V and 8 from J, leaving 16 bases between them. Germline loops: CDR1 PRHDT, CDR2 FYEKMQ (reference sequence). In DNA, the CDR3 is TGTGCCAGCAGCTTTAACGATGGACGTGCCGGCTACACCTTC. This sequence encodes CASSFNDGRAGYTF.

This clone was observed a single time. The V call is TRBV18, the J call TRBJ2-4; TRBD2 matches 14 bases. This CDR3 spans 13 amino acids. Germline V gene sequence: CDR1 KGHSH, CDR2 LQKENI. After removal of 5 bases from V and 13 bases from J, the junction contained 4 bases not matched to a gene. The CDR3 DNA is TGTGCCAGCTCATCGGGACTAGCGGGGGACCAGTACTTC. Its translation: CASSSGLAGDQYF.

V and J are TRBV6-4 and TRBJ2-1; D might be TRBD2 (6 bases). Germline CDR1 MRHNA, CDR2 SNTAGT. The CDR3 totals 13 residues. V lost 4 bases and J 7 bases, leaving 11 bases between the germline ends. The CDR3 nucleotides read TGTGCCAGCAGTGCCGCGCGGGAAAATGAGCAGTTCTTC. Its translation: CASSAARENEQFF.

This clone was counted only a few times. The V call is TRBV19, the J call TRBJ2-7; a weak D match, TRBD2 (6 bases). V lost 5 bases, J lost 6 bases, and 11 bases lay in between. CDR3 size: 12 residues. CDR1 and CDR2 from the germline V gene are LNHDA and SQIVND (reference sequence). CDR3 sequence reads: CASSLTRGEQYF. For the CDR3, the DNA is TGTGCCAGTAGTCTGACTAGGGGCGAGCAGTACTTC.

The CDR3 reads CASSLNQYIQYF. CDR3 DNA: TGTGCCAGCAGCTTAAACCAATACATTCAGTACTTC. The chain carries TRBV7-9 and TRBJ2-4; D call uncertain. This CDR3 region has 12 residues. Trimming took off 2 bases at V and 8 bases at J, with 7 bases between the two ends. The germline CDR1 and CDR2 sequences are SEHNR and FQNEAQ (reference sequence).

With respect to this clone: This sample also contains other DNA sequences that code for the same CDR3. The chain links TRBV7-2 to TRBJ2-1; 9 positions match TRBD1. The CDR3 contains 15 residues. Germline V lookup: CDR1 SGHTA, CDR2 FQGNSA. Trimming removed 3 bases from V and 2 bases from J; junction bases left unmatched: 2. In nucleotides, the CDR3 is TGTGCCAGCAGCTTGGACAGGGGTGCCTACAATGAGCAGTTCTTC. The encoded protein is CASSLDRGAYNEQFF. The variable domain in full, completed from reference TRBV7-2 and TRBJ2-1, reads GAGVSQSPSNKVTEKGKDVELRCDPISGHTALYWYRQSLGQGLEFLIYFQGNSAPDKSGLPSDRFSAERTGGSVSTLTIQRTQQEDSAVYLCASSLDRGAYNEQFFGPGTRLTVL.

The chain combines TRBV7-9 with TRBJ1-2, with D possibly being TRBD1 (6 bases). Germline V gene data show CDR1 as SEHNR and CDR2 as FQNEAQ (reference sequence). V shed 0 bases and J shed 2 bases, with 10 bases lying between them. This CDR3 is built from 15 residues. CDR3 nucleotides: TGTGCCAGCAGCTTAGCTCTGGACAGAAACTATGGCTACACCTTC. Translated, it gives CASSLALDRNYGYTF.

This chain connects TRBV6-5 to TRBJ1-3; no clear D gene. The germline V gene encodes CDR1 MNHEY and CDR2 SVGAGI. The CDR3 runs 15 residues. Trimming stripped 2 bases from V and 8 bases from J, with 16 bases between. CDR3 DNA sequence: TGTGCCAGCAGTTACCGGCCGGGCTCCACGGACACCATATATTTT. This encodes CASSYRPGSTDTIYF.

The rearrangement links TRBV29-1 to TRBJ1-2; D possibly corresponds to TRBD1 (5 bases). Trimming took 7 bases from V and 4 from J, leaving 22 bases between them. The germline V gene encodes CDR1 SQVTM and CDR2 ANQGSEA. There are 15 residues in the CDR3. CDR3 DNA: TGCAGCGCCCGGGATAATCGGGACCCTAGCTATGGCTACACCTTC. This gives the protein CSARDNRDPSYGYTF.